These 27 T cell receptor beta chains were all obtained from the same sample, sequenced in a study of control samples from healthy donors and cancer patients. Measured with immunoSEQ multiplex PCR; TCRdb has only the in-frame clones, and not every one. Of about 160,000 clones in the sample, approximately 94% are singletons; the top ten hold around 15%. The source material was PBMCs. The receptors come from a man aged 55 to 70 with colorectal cancer.

The rearrangement joins TRBV30 to TRBJ1-3; weak D call: TRBD1 (5 bases). This CDR3 comprises 15 residues. Germline assignment: CDR1 GTSNPN and CDR2 SVGIG (reference sequence). Trimming cost V 7 bases and J 0 bases, with 16 bases left between them. CDR3 loop: CAFTPGPYSGNTIYF. DNA of the CDR3: TGTGCCTTCACTCCGGGACCCTACTCTGGAAACACCATATATTTT.

This CDR3 reads CASRGQGSYEQYF. The CDR3 nucleotides read TGTGCCAGCAGAGGACAGGGGTCCTACGAGCAGTACTTC. The chain has TRBV3-1 (or the pseudogene TRBV3-2) and TRBJ2-7; 9 bases are a match to TRBD1. From germline, CDR1 is LGHDT and CDR2 YNNKEL (reference sequence). There are 13 residues in the CDR3. The ends lost 6 bases at V and 1 base at J; junction bases unmatched: 1.

Here the CDR3 reads CASSFGAENTGELFF. CDR3 nucleotides: TGTGCCAGCAGTTTCGGGGCAGAGAACACCGGGGAGCTGTTTTTT. The chain uses TRBV27 and TRBJ2-2, with D perhaps assigned TRBD1 or TRBD2 (5 bases each). CDR1 is MNHEY, CDR2 SMNVEV, per germline (reference sequence). Trimming cost V 3 bases and J 1 base, with 9 bases left between them. The CDR3 has 15 amino acids.

This chain joins TRBV12-3 or TRBV12-4 and TRBJ1-1; D unresolved. Trimming removed 6 bases from V and 3 bases from J, with 11 bases in between. CDR3 length: 13 amino acids. CDR3 amino acids: CASSQHGDTEAFF. CDR3 bases: TGTGCCAGCAGCCAACACGGGGACACTGAAGCTTTCTTT.

The rearrangement uses TRBV23-1 and TRBJ1-2; the D is unclear. TRBV23-1 is recorded as an ORF, its role being uncertain. Trimming removed 3 bases from V and 4 bases from J, with 9 bases in between. This CDR3 is 13 amino acids long. The CDR3 coding sequence is TGCGCCAGCAGTCAGGGCAGGCCCTATGGCTACACCTTC. Translated: CASSQGRPYGYTF.

V is TRBV19 and J is TRBJ2-2, with D maybe TRBD1 (6 bases). V shed 2 bases and J shed 4 bases, with 8 bases lying between them. CDR3 length equals 14 residues. Germline V gene lookup returns CDR1 LNHDA and CDR2 SQIVND (reference sequence). The CDR3 here is CASSINRATGELFF. For the CDR3, the DNA is TGTGCCAGTAGTATAAACAGGGCCACCGGGGAGCTGTTTTTT.

In regard to this clone: This CDR3 is also generated by other DNA sequences in the sample. This chain joins TRBV5-1 and TRBJ2-3; TRBD2 aligns across 8 bases. V shed 2 bases and J 4 bases; nucleotides not matched to a gene: 3. The germline V gene encodes CDR1 SGHRS and CDR2 YFSETQ. This CDR3 is 14 amino acids long. The CDR3 loop reads CASSLAGVADTQYF. CDR3 coding DNA: TGCGCCAGCAGCTTAGCGGGGGTGGCAGATACGCAGTATTTT.

This clone was seen a handful of times. The chain combines TRBV12-3 or TRBV12-4 with TRBJ2-7; D possibly corresponds to TRBD1 (5 bases). The CDR3 is made up of 13 amino acids. The ends were cut back, 2 bases at V and 1 base at J, with 6 bases in the middle. CDR3: CASSLQGSYEQYF. The CDR3 coding sequence is TGTGCCAGCAGTTTACAGGGTTCCTACGAGCAGTACTTC.

This chain joins TRBV28 and TRBJ1-1; D is ambiguous. CDR3 length equals 13 residues. Germline CDR1 MDHEN, CDR2 SYDVKM. Between the trimmed V and J ends, which lost 2 bases and 1 base, there was a span of 5 bases. The CDR3 DNA is TGTGCCAGCAGTTTACCAGGGAACACTGAAGCTTTCTTT. It yields the protein CASSLPGNTEAFF.

The chain couples TRBV7-6 to TRBJ2-2; 8 bases line up with TRBD2. The length of the CDR3 is 15 residues. Germline CDR1 and CDR2: SGHVS and FNYEAQ. V trimming: 5 bases; J trimming: 1 base; junction bases outside the gene matches: 3. The CDR3 reads CASSHSGGNTGELFF. DNA for the CDR3: TGTGCCAGCAGCCACAGCGGGGGGAACACCGGGGAGCTGTTTTTT.

The chain carries TRBV7-2 and TRBJ2-1; D is possibly TRBD2 (7 bases). Trimming shortened V by 5 bases and J by 0 bases, and 14 bases separated the two germline ends. CDR1 and CDR2 (germline): SGHTA, FQGNSA. The CDR3 runs to 16 residues. In nucleotides, the CDR3 is TGTGCCAGCAGCCTTTGGGGGGGGGCCTCCTACAATGAGCAGTTCTTC. Protein product: CASSLWGGASYNEQFF.

For this clone: Other DNA sequences within the sample encode an identical CDR3. The chain combines TRBV6-5 with TRBJ2-5; either TRBD1 or TRBD2 may supply D (5 bases each). In germline, CDR1 is MNHEY, CDR2 SVGAGI. The CDR3 loop spans 14 amino acids. V was pared by 0 bases and J by 5 bases, with 10 bases between. For the CDR3, the DNA is TGTGCCAGCAGTTACTCTACGGGGCGGGAGACCCAGTACTTC. It specifies CASSYSTGRETQYF.

The V gene is TRBV19, the J gene TRBJ2-1, with 7 bases that match TRBD1. V gave up 4 bases and J gave up 13 bases; unmatched junction bases: 10. Germline CDR1 LNHDA, CDR2 SQIVND (reference sequence). The CDR3 is 13 amino acids. The CDR3 reads CASSTTRTGTQFF. The CDR3 bases are TGTGCCAGTAGTACAACGCGGACAGGCACACAGTTCTTC.

The chain links TRBV5-1 to TRBJ2-7; perhaps TRBD1 as D (5 bases). V was trimmed by 0 bases and J by 4 bases, leaving 11 bases between them. This CDR3 is built from 14 residues. Germline V lookup: CDR1 SGHRS, CDR2 YFSETQ. The CDR3, as DNA: TGCGCCAGCAGCTTGGAGGACACTGGGTACGAGCAGTACTTC. Encoded protein: CASSLEDTGYEQYF.

V is TRBV19 and J is TRBJ2-7; D unresolved. Germline V CDR1 and CDR2: LNHDA, SQIVND (reference sequence). Trimming took off 3 bases at V and 4 bases at J, with 19 bases between the two ends. The length of the CDR3 is 16 residues. CDR3 loop: CASSMKRRINPYEQYF. In DNA form, the CDR3 reads TGTGCCAGTAGTATGAAAAGACGGATCAACCCTTACGAGCAGTACTTC.

This clone was picked up one time. The V gene is TRBV10-2, the J gene TRBJ2-1, with TRBD1 matching 8 bases. Germline V gives CDR1 WSHSY, CDR2 SAAADI. This CDR3 is 15 amino acids long. After removal of 8 bases from V and 4 bases from J, the junction contained 10 bases not matched to a gene. In DNA form, the CDR3 reads TGCGCCAGCGGAGTAGACAGGGGCGTTTACAATGAGCAGTTCTTC. Its protein is CASGVDRGVYNEQFF.

About this clone: This specimen includes other DNA sequences encoding the same CDR3. The chain combines TRBV5-1 with TRBJ1-6, with 7 bases that match TRBD1. Germline V gene data show CDR1 as SGHRS and CDR2 as YFSETQ. The CDR3 length is 15 residues. Trimming removed 0 bases from V and 7 bases from J; junction bases left unmatched: 4. The CDR3 loop is CASSLAGGGNSPLHF. The DNA for the CDR3 is TGCGCCAGCAGCTTGGCAGGGGGTGGAAATTCACCCCTCCACTTT.

The chain employs TRBV4-1 and TRBJ2-3; tentatively, D is TRBD1 or TRBD2 (5 bases each). This CDR3 has 15 amino acids. The V gene's germline CDR1 is MGHRA and CDR2 YSYEKL. V lost 1 base and J lost 9, with 17 bases in between. The CDR3 spells CASSQVSGTAETQYF. The DNA for the CDR3 is TGCGCCAGCAGCCAAGTATCCGGGACGGCGGAGACGCAGTATTTT.

The chain couples TRBV11-2 to TRBJ2-3; 9 bases match TRBD2. The V gene end was trimmed by 5 bases and the J gene end by 2 bases; junction bases not matched to a gene: 5. The germline V gene encodes CDR1 SGHAT and CDR2 FQNNGV. CDR3 length equals 15 residues. The CDR3 region has the DNA TGTGCCAGCAGCCTAGCTAGCGGGGTCACAGATACGCAGTATTTT. Its translation is CASSLASGVTDTQYF.

This chain links TRBV18 with TRBJ2-7, with 7 bases aligning to TRBD1. Germline assignment: CDR1 KGHSH and CDR2 LQKENI. Trimming removed 4 bases from V and 5 bases from J; junction bases left unmatched: 8. The CDR3 length is 14 residues. The CDR3 coding sequence is TGTGCCAGCTCACTCGGACAGGTCGTCGACGAGCAGTACTTC. As protein: CASSLGQVVDEQYF.

CDR3 coding DNA: TGCGCCAGCAGCTTGGGGAGCTTGGGTAATGAAAAACTGTTTTTT. It codes for CASSLGSLGNEKLFF. The genes are TRBV5-1 and TRBJ1-4; D is unresolved. The CDR3 has 15 amino acids. Germline loops: CDR1 SGHRS, CDR2 YFSETQ. V was trimmed by 0 bases and J by 4 bases, leaving 10 bases between them.

This clone was picked up a small number of times. The chain links TRBV24-1 to TRBJ2-5; D could derive from TRBD1 or TRBD2 (5 bases each). With 1 base removed from V and 5 bases from J, the gap between germline ends came to 13 bases. CDR3 length: 15 amino acids. Germline lookup yields CDR1 KGHDR and CDR2 SFDVKD. This chain's CDR3 is CATSDFGDRPETQYF. The CDR3 DNA reads as TGTGCCACCAGTGATTTTGGGGACCGCCCCGAGACCCAGTACTTC.

The chain combines TRBV30 with TRBJ1-1, with a possible D match to TRBD1 (6 bases). Germline V CDR1 and CDR2: GTSNPN, SVGIG (reference sequence). V lost 4 bases to trimming and J lost 3 bases, with 15 bases between them. The CDR3 runs 14 residues. The CDR3 sequence is CAWKKDSTHTEAFF. CDR3 sequence (DNA): TGTGCCTGGAAAAAGGACAGTACTCACACTGAAGCTTTCTTT.

This clone was picked up one time. The J gene is TRBJ1-5, the V gene TRBV19; the match to TRBD1 covers 7 bases. This CDR3 is 14 amino acids long. Germline values: CDR1 LNHDA, CDR2 SQIVND (reference sequence). With V trimmed by 10 bases and J by 6 bases, 12 bases remained unmatched. The CDR3 bases are TGTGCCACCTCAGGGAAGGGGGCCGTTCAGCCCCAGCATTTT. Encoded protein: CATSGKGAVQPQHF.

The genes are TRBV6-1 and TRBJ1-6; D gene ambiguous. This CDR3 contains 15 residues. CDR1 and CDR2 from the germline V gene are MNHNS and SASEGT. Trimming removed 2 bases from V and 14 bases from J, with 19 bases in between. The DNA of the CDR3 is TGTGCCAGCAGTGAAAAAATAGGCACCGGCGCAGCCCTCCACTTT. Translating gives CASSEKIGTGAALHF.

The V gene is TRBV7-6, the J gene TRBJ2-2; TRBD1 or TRBD2 may be the D gene (5 bases each). V gave up 0 bases and J gave up 4 bases, with 9 bases separating them. The CDR3 is 15 amino acids. Germline V gives CDR1 SGHVS, CDR2 FNYEAQ. Here the CDR3 reads CASSLAGTSTGELFF. In nucleotides, the CDR3 is TGTGCCAGCAGCTTAGCAGGGACGAGCACCGGGGAGCTGTTTTTT. Full variable domain (rest looked up from reference TRBV7-6 and TRBJ2-2): GAGVSQSPRYKVTKRGQDVALRCDPISGHVSLYWYRQALGQGPEFLTYFNYEAQQDKSGLPNDRFSAERPEGSISTLTIQRTEQRDSAMYRCASSLAGTSTGELFFGEGSRLTVL.

V gene TRBV30 combines with J gene TRBJ2-1; 7 nucleotides match TRBD2. The CDR3 consists of 15 residues. Germline CDR1 GTSNPN, CDR2 SVGIG (reference sequence). The junction had 7 bases not matched to a gene; V was cut back by 4 bases and J by 1 base. The DNA for the CDR3 is TGTGCCTGGACCGGAGCGGGGTCTTCCTACAATGAGCAGTTCTTC. It yields the protein CAWTGAGSSYNEQFF.